Shown below are 5 T cell receptor beta chains from a single sample sequenced in a study of blood T cell repertoires in COVID-19. Assay: immunoSEQ multiplex PCR; the TCRdb copy retains only in-frame clones and omits some. In the table there are 130,000 or so clones, 86% of which are singletons. The material sequenced was peripheral blood. The receptors were sampled from a woman aged 65 to 85 with COVID-19, enrolled during active disease.

This clone was counted a single time. The DNA for the CDR3 is TGTGCCAGCAGTGTCCCCGGGACAGGGGCCTACGAGCAGTACTTC. Its translation is CASSVPGTGAYEQYF. The chain carries TRBV25-1 and TRBJ2-7; 10 nucleotides line up with TRBD1. Germline CDR1 MGHDK, CDR2 SYGVNS. CDR3 length: 15 amino acids. V gave up 4 bases and J gave up 2 bases; unmatched junction bases: 5.

This chain connects TRBV5-1 to TRBJ1-5, with D perhaps TRBD1 (6 bases). From germline, CDR1 is SGHRS and CDR2 YFSETQ. The ends were cut back, 4 bases at V and 0 bases at J, with 8 bases in the middle. The CDR3 is 14 amino acids. The CDR3 region is CASSPDSSNQPQHF. The DNA of the CDR3 is TGCGCCAGCAGCCCGGACAGTAGCAATCAGCCCCAGCATTTT.

This clone was recorded only once. CDR3 in DNA: TGTGCCAGCAGCTTACAGGGCCGCAGCAATCAGCCCCAGCATTTT. It translates to CASSLQGRSNQPQHF. The gene calls are TRBV12-1 and TRBJ1-5; TRBD1, the table's D call, lacks a check against the DNA. TRBV12-1 is a listed pseudogene. The CDR3 contains 15 residues.

The chain uses TRBV5-1 and TRBJ1-1; 9 bases match TRBD1. Per germline, CDR1 SGHRS and CDR2 YFSETQ. V gave up 4 bases and J gave up 5 bases; unmatched junction bases: 15. CDR3 length: 17 amino acids. CDR3 sequence (DNA): TGCGCCAGCAGCCTCGACCGGGACAGGGTTGGTCGGACTGAAGCTTTCTTT. Protein: CASSLDRDRVGRTEAFF.

The chain combines TRBV2 with TRBJ1-5; TRBD1 matches 7 bases. V gave up 7 bases and J gave up 5 bases; unmatched junction bases: 5. The CDR3 totals 13 residues. Germline assignment: CDR1 SNHLY and CDR2 FYNNEI. The CDR3 here is CASTIQGDQPQHF. The CDR3 DNA reads TGTGCCAGCACCATCCAGGGGGATCAGCCCCAGCATTTT.